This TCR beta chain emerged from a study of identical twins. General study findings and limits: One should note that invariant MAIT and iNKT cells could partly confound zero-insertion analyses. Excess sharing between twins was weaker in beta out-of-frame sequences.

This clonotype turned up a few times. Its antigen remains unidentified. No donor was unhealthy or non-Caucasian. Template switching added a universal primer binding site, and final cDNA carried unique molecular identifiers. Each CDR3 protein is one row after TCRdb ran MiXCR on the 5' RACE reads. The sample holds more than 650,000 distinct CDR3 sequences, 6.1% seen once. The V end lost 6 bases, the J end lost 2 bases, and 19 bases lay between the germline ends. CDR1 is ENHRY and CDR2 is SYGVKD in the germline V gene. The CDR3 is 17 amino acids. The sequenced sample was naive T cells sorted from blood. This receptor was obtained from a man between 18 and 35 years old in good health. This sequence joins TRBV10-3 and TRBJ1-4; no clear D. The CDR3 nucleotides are TGTGCCATCAGGCACGCGCTGGATGAGGCTACTAATGAAAAACTGTTTTTT. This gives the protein CAIRHALDEATNEKLFF.